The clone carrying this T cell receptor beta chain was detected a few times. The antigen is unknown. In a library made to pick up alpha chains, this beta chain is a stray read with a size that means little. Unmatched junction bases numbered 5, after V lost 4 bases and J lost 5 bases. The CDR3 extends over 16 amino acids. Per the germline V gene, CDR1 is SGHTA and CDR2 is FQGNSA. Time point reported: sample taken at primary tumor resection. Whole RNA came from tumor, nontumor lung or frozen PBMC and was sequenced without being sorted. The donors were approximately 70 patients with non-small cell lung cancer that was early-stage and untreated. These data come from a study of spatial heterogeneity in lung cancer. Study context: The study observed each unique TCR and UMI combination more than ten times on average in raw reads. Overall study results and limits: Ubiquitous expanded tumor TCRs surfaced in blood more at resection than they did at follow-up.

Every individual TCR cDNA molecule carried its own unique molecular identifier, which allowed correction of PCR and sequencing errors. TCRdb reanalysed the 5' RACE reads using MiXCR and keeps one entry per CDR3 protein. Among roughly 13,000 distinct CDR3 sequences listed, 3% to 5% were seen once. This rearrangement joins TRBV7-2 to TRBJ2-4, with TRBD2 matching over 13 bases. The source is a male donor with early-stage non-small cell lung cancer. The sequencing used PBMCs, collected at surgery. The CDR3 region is CASSSGTSGAENIQYF. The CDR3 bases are TGTGCCAGCAGCTCCGGGACTAGCGGGGCCGAAAACATTCAGTACTTC.